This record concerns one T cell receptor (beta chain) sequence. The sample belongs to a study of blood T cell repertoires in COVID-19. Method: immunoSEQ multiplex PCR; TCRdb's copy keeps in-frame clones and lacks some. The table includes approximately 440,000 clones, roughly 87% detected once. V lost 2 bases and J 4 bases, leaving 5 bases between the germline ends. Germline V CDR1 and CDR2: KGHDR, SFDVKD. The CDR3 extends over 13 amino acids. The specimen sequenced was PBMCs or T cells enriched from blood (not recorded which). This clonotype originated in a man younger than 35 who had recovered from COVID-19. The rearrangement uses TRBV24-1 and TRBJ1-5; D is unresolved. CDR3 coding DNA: TGTGCCACCAGTGATTCAGGAAATCAGCCCCAGCATTTT. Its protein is CATSDSGNQPQHF.